This T cell receptor (beta chain) was retrieved from a study of blood T cell repertoires in COVID-19. Across the study: Sites in the United States, Italy and Spain provided acute and convalescent COVID-19 samples. The analysed material was cDNA or gDNA that came from T cells, B-cell-depleted T cells, or PBMCs.

This clone was seen more than once but under ten times. Other DNA sequences in this specimen translate into the identical CDR3. The V gene lost 6 bases and the J gene lost 1 base, with 4 bases spanning the gap. This CDR3 region has 11 residues. In the original workflow: How many nucleated cells were present was estimated from reference gene primer amplification. Sequenced by immunoSEQ multiplex PCR; TCRdb stores in-frame clones only, minus some. That table supplies the V and J calls and clone size; D and trimming were determined from the DNA. The sample has approximately 94,000 clones, about 77% seen once; the top ten hold approximately 31%.

The TCR was taken from a man aged 65 to 85 with active or convalescent COVID-19. Sequenced material: peripheral blood. V and J are TRBV12-3 or TRBV12-4 and TRBJ2-7; no firm D call. Here the CDR3 reads CASSSSYEQYF. CDR3 DNA: TGTGCCAGCAGCAGTTCCTACGAGCAGTACTTC.